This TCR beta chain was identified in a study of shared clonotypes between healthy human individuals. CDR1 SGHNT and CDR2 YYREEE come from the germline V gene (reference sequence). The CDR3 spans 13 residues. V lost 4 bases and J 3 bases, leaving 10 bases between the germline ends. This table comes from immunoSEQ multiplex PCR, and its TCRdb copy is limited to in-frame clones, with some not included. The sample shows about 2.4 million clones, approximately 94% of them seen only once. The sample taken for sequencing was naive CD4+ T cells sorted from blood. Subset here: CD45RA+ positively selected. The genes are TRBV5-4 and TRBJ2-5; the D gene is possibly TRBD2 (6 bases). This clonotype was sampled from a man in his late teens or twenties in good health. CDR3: CASSGDLEETQYF. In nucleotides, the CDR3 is TGTGCCAGCAGCGGGGACTTGGAAGAGACCCAGTACTTC.